Sequencing of this T cell receptor (beta chain) was carried out in a study of neoadjuvant anti-PD-1 for oral cavity cancer. Turning to the study itself: Non-progressing patients received a fourth nivolumab dose near day 43, then surgery on days 50-56.

TCRdb's copy holds only in-frame clones and misses some; the assay was immunoSEQ multiplex PCR. The sample includes 14,000 or so clones, over 60% of them seen just once. Germline lookup yields CDR1 PRHDT and CDR2 FYEKMQ (reference sequence). The CDR3 covers 14 residues. Unmatched junction bases numbered 3, after V lost 0 bases and J lost 8 bases. Documented time point: after neoadjuvant nivolumab, at surgical resection. Stage II-IVA oral cavity squamous cell carcinoma was new and untreated by systemic or radiation therapy. The receptor was isolated from a person between 35 and 79 years old with oral cavity squamous cell carcinoma. The rearrangement links TRBV13 to TRBJ1-2, with TRBD1 matching 10 bases. The material sequenced was PBMCs, taken after nivolumab (anti-PD-1) treatment. CDR3 DNA: TGTGCCAGCAGCTTAGGGACAGGGGGCTACGGCTACACCTTC. Protein sequence: CASSLGTGGYGYTF.